One sample yielded the 20 T cell receptor beta chains listed below, sequenced in a study of Tregs in tolerant kidney transplant recipients. Sequenced by immunoSEQ multiplex PCR; TCRdb stores in-frame clones only, minus some. This table has 75,000 to 95,000 clones, approximately 90% appearing once. Sequences were obtained from CD8+ T cells from blood. The receptors shown here come from a human donor in good health.

CDR3 nucleotides: TGTGCCACCAGCGCCCCGGGGGGTGAAGCTTTCTTT. Translating gives CATSAPGGEAFF. This chain uses TRBV15 with TRBJ1-1, with a tentative D call TRBD1 (5 bases). Trimming removed 5 bases from V and 7 bases from J, with 11 bases in between. The germline V gene encodes CDR1 LNHNV and CDR2 YYDKDF (reference sequence). The CDR3 loop spans 12 amino acids.

The chain links TRBV11-1 to TRBJ1-6; D possibly corresponds to TRBD1 (6 bases). The CDR3 length is 17 residues. Germline CDR1 is SGHAT and CDR2 is FQDESV (reference sequence). V was trimmed by 5 bases and J by 0 bases, leaving 14 bases between them. The CDR3 DNA reads TGTGCCAGCAGCACCCTCAGGGGAAGCTCCTATAATTCACCCCTCCACTTT. It codes for CASSTLRGSSYNSPLHF.

This clone has a handful of counts. The CDR3 spells CASSARLGMDGELFF. The CDR3 DNA sequence: TGTGCCAGCAGCGCGAGACTAGGAATGGACGGGGAGCTGTTTTTT. The chain has TRBV9 and TRBJ2-2; a possible D gene is TRBD2 (6 bases). V dropped 3 bases and J dropped 7 bases, with 16 bases sitting between them. Germline loops: CDR1 SGDLS, CDR2 YYNGEE. This CDR3 comprises 15 residues.

The count of this clone is one. V is TRBV19 and J is TRBJ1-1; D is ambiguous. Trimming pared 0 bases from V and 3 bases from J, leaving 14 bases between. The CDR3 runs to 16 residues. Germline CDR1 and CDR2: LNHDA and SQIVND (reference sequence). CDR3 bases: TGTGCCAGTAGTATAGATTCGCCGGGCTGGGACACTGAAGCTTTCTTT. This codes for CASSIDSPGWDTEAFF.

The J gene is TRBJ2-3, the V gene TRBV6-4; TRBD2 might be the D (5 bases). V lost 4 bases and J lost 3, with 14 bases in between. Germline V gives CDR1 MRHNA, CDR2 SNTAGT. The length of the CDR3 is 15 residues. The CDR3 spells CASSVTPEGTDTQYF. The CDR3 DNA reads as TGTGCCAGCAGTGTTACACCTGAGGGAACAGATACGCAGTATTTT.

The genes are TRBV14 and TRBJ1-1; D not certain. From germline, CDR1 is SGHDN and CDR2 FVKESK. V shed 0 bases and J shed 0 bases, with 8 bases lying between them. The CDR3 runs 15 residues. The CDR3: CASSQERSMNTEAFF. DNA of the CDR3: TGTGCCAGCAGCCAAGAACGATCCATGAACACTGAAGCTTTCTTT.

The V gene is TRBV15, the J gene TRBJ1-1; D is perhaps TRBD1 (5 bases). Trimming removed 6 bases from V and 9 bases from J, with 26 bases in between. CDR1 LNHNV and CDR2 YYDKDF come from the germline V gene (reference sequence). The CDR3 contains 16 residues. The CDR3 region has the DNA TGTGCCACCAGTCAAATGGGGACGGATGCGACCGGACAAGCTTTCTTT. Encoded protein: CATSQMGTDATGQAFF. The full variable domain, its missing parts supplied by reference TRBV15 and TRBJ1-1, is DAMVIQNPRYQVTQFGKPVTLSCSQTLNHNVMYWYQQKSSQAPKLLFHYYDKDFNNEADTPDNFQSRRPNTSFCFLDIRSPGLGDTAMYLCATSQMGTDATGQAFFGQGTRLTVV.

The chain employs TRBV5-4 and TRBJ1-3, with 8 positions matching TRBD1. After removal of 3 bases from V and 5 bases from J, the junction contained 4 bases not matched to a gene. The CDR3 extends over 14 amino acids. Germline V gene sequence: CDR1 SGHNT, CDR2 YYREEE (reference sequence). The chain's CDR3 is CASSSRQGRNTIYF. The CDR3 bases are TGTGCCAGCAGCTCAAGACAGGGGCGAAACACCATATATTTT.

This clone was seen only once. The chain uses TRBV4-2 and TRBJ2-1; D assignment may be TRBD1 or TRBD2 (5 bases each). The CDR3 has 13 residues. Deletions cut 5 bases from V and 6 bases from J, with 11 bases between. Germline values: CDR1 LGHNA, CDR2 YNFKEQ. Written as DNA, the CDR3 is TGTGCCAGCAGCGCGGTGGGACCCAATGAGCAGTTCTTC. Translating it yields CASSAVGPNEQFF.

The DNA for the CDR3 is TGTGCCAGCAGCTTGGGTCTAGAAGCTTTCTTT. Translation: CASSLGLEAFF. The chain joins TRBV5-4 to TRBJ1-1; D not resolved. The V end was cut by 0 bases, the J end by 8 bases, with 5 bases between. CDR3 length equals 11 residues. The germline gives CDR1 SGHNT, CDR2 YYREEE (reference sequence). The variable domain in full, completed from reference TRBV5-4 and TRBJ1-1, reads ETGVTQSPTHLIKTRGQQVTLRCSSQSGHNTVSWYQQALGQGPQFIFQYYREEENGRGNFPPRFSGLQFPNYSSELNVNALELDDSALYLCASSLGLEAFFGQGTRLTVV.

This rearrangement joins TRBV9 to TRBJ1-3, with TRBD1 identical over 8 bases. Germline V gene sequence: CDR1 SGDLS, CDR2 YYNGEE. With 4 bases clipped from V and 2 bases from J, the junction kept 5 bases outside the gene matches. The CDR3 has 15 residues. The CDR3 is CASSSGGGTGNTIYF. The CDR3, as DNA: TGTGCCAGCAGCTCAGGGGGCGGAACTGGAAACACCATATATTTT.

The rearrangement joins TRBV19 to TRBJ2-7; D may be TRBD1 (6 bases). The CDR3 spans 16 residues. CDR1 LNHDA and CDR2 SQIVND come from the germline V gene (reference sequence). Trimming shortened V by 4 bases and J by 3 bases, and 19 bases separated the two germline ends. CDR3: CASSKTPQGHYYEQYF. In nucleotides, the CDR3 is TGTGCCAGTAGTAAGACCCCACAGGGACACTACTACGAGCAGTACTTC. Together with reference TRBV19 and TRBJ2-7, the CDR3 gives the full variable domain: DGGITQSPKYLFRKEGQNVTLSCEQNLNHDAMYWYRQDPGQGLRLIYYSQIVNDFQKGDIAEGYSVSREKKESFPLTVTSAQKNPTAFYLCASSKTPQGHYYEQYFGPGTRLTVT.

The V gene is TRBV4-1, the J gene TRBJ1-1; tentatively, D is TRBD1 (5 bases). Germline CDR1 is MGHRA and CDR2 is YSYEKL. The CDR3 loop spans 15 amino acids. V was shortened by 0 bases and J by 4 bases, with 12 bases between the two germline ends. The CDR3 nucleotides read TGCGCCAGCAGCCAAGAGCTAGGGACGGGCACTGAAGCTTTCTTT. As protein: CASSQELGTGTEAFF.

This clone was detected only a few times. This chain uses TRBV4-1 with TRBJ2-7; D gene uncertain. The CDR3 is made up of 17 amino acids. Per the germline V gene, CDR1 is MGHRA and CDR2 is YSYEKL. The V end was cut by 0 bases, the J end by 7 bases, with 22 bases between. The CDR3 protein is CASSQDEANQPFGEQYF. CDR3 DNA: TGCGCCAGCAGCCAAGATGAGGCTAACCAACCCTTTGGAGAGCAGTACTTC.

The J gene is TRBJ2-5, the V gene TRBV9; perhaps TRBD1 as D (7 bases). Trimming removed 0 bases from V and 1 base from J, with 13 bases in between. In germline, CDR1 is SGDLS, CDR2 YYNGEE. This CDR3 has 16 amino acids. The CDR3 sequence is CASSVGRGTVQETQYF. The CDR3, as DNA: TGTGCCAGCAGCGTAGGGAGGGGGACAGTCCAAGAGACCCAGTACTTC.

The chain uses TRBV2 and TRBJ2-7, with D maybe TRBD1 (5 bases). This CDR3 has 15 residues. CDR1 and CDR2 from the germline V gene are SNHLY and FYNNEI. Between the trimmed V and J ends, which lost 0 bases and 4 bases, there was a span of 13 bases. The CDR3 is CASSEAWGVGYEQYF. CDR3 nucleotides: TGTGCCAGCAGTGAAGCTTGGGGCGTGGGGTACGAGCAGTACTTC.

The chain has TRBV7-9 and TRBJ2-5, with D perhaps TRBD1 or TRBD2 (5 bases each). The V gene's germline CDR1 is SEHNR and CDR2 FQNEAQ (reference sequence). The CDR3 covers 12 residues. Deletions cut 1 base from V and 11 bases from J, with 11 bases between. CDR3 region: CASSLGLGEQYF. The CDR3 nucleotides are TGTGCCAGCAGCTTAGGGTTAGGGGAGCAGTACTTC.

The chain has TRBV9 and TRBJ2-6, with a weak D call TRBD2 (5 bases). The CDR3 extends over 18 amino acids. Germline loops: CDR1 SGDLS, CDR2 YYNGEE. Trimming pared 2 bases from V and 0 bases from J, leaving 15 bases between. Here the CDR3 DNA reads TGTGCCAGCAGCGTTTCGGGATTTCTTAGCTCTGGGGCCAACGTCCTGACTTTC. Encoded protein: CASSVSGFLSSGANVLTF. Variable domain in full (rest from reference TRBV9 and TRBJ2-6): DSGVTQTPKHLITATGQRVTLRCSPRSGDLSVYWYQQSLDQGLQFLIQYYNGEERAKGNILERFSAQQFPDLHSELNLSSLELGDSALYFCASSVSGFLSSGANVLTFGAGSRLTVL.

The chain carries TRBV5-1 and TRBJ2-1; maybe TRBD2 (7 bases). V was trimmed by 6 bases and J by 3 bases, leaving 22 bases between them. This CDR3 comprises 17 residues. Germline-derived CDR1 and CDR2 are SGHRS and YFSETQ. The CDR3 DNA reads as TGCGCCAGCACCCTGGGGGGCCCGGGGGGCAGCTACAATGAGCAGTTCTTC. Encoded protein: CASTLGGPGGSYNEQFF.

This rearrangement joins TRBV5-6 to TRBJ2-2; 7 bases match TRBD2. This CDR3 spans 19 amino acids. CDR1 and CDR2 from the germline V gene are SGHDT and YYEEEE. V dropped 6 bases and J dropped 4; count of bases not matched to a gene: 21. DNA for the CDR3: TGTGCCAGCACTCCGCCGGGGCTAGCGGCCACGAAGGGCACCGGGGAGCTGTTTTTT. Residues: CASTPPGLAATKGTGELFF.